These T cell receptor beta chains were read from a single sample in a study of beta chain features in type 1 diabetes. Repertoires were generated with immunoSEQ multiplex PCR, while TCRdb's copy carries only in-frame clones and drops some. The sample has about 350,000 clones; around 20% are singletons. What was sequenced was naive CD4+ T cells from blood. The receptor set was obtained from a woman under 30 in good health. The conserved cysteine and the conserved F or W are not part of the CDR3 here.

>TRBV19|TRBJ2-1
ASSRILGSAEQF
>TRBV19|TRBJ2-4
ASSADRGRIQY
>TRBV5-1|TRBJ1-1
ASSLTRVGTEAF
>TRBV7-9|TRBJ2-1
ASKTGETYNEQF
>TRBV6-5|TRBJ1-1
ASSLDRDAEAF
>TRBV11-2|TRBJ2-1
ASSPTRGYNEQF
>TRBV18|TRBJ1-1
ASSPDRRYTEAF
>TRBV9|TRBJ1-2
ASSGGNRVGYT
>TRBV5-4|TRBJ1-2
ASSPTTGTYGYT
>TRBV27|TRBJ2-7
ASRPTGQSSYEQY
>TRBV6-5|TRBJ2-7
ASWGQGHSYEQY
>TRBV30|TRBJ2-7
ARTGQGSEQY
>TRBV9|TRBJ2-3
ASSVRLAGDTQY
>TRBV7-9|TRBJ1-1
ASSERQGLNTEAF
>TRBV14|TRBJ1-4
ASSRDNYKEKLF
>TRBV7-9|TRBJ1-1
ASSPMNTEAF
>TRBV29-1|TRBJ2-1
SFSGLAVYNEQF
>TRBV5-4|TRBJ1-1
ASSLVGQNTEAF
>TRBV19|TRBJ2-3
ASSIESRGDTQY
>TRBV5-4|TRBJ2-7
ASSAGGRFEQY
>TRBV2|TRBJ1-5
ASSEQGATNQPQH
>TRBV5-7|TRBJ2-4
ASSSWGDRAKNIQY
>TRBV19|TRBJ1-1
ASSLIHDTEAF
>TRBV6-5|TRBJ2-7
ASSYSSGVAEQY
>TRBV30|TRBJ1-1
AWSLTGSEAF
>TRBV2|TRBJ1-6
ASRGQGDSPLH
>TRBV7-9|TRBJ2-2
ASSLRQGETTGELF
>TRBV7-2|TRBJ1-5
ASSADRNQPQH
>TRBV4-3|TRBJ2-7
ASSHTGQGSGEQY
>TRBV7-2|TRBJ2-3
ASSPDSNTDTQY
>TRBV7-3|TRBJ1-3
ASSLAGAAGNTIY
>TRBV4-1|TRBJ2-3
ASSLGQGGTDTQY
>TRBV27|TRBJ1-1
ASSYLGRDTEAF